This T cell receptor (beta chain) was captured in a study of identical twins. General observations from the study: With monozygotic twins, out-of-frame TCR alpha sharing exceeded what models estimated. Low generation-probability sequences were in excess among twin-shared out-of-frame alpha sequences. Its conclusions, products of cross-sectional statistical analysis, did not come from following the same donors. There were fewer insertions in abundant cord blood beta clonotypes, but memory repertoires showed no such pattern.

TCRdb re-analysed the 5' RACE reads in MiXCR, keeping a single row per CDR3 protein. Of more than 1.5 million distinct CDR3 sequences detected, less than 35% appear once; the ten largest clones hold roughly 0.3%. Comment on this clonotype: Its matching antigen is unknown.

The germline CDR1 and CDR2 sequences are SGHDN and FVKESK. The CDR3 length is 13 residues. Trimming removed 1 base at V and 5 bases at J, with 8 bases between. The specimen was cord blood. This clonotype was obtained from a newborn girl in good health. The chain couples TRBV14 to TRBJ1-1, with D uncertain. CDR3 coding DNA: TGTGCCAGCAGCCAAGGGTGGGAGACTGAAGCTTTCTTT. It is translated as CASSQGWETEAFF.